This T cell receptor beta chain is drawn from a study of Graves' ophthalmopathy and Graves' hyperthyroidism. The evidence that diagnosis relied on was clinical symptoms, serum thyroxine, TRAb, thyroid ultrasound and orbital computed tomography. The PBMC fraction was derived from under 11 ml of fresh peripheral blood. This clonotype was seen ten or more times. What it binds is unknown. This CDR3 spans 15 amino acids. The V and J ends lost 0 bases and 5 bases, in that order; junction bases with no gene match: 3. CDR1 LGHNA and CDR2 YSLEER come from the germline V gene. Study findings and constraints: Blood also contained most of the expanded thyroid clonotypes above 0.001 frequency.

RNA transcripts served as template for amplifying TCR beta CDR3 sequences. RT-PCR in the first round used HTBI primers; a second-round multiplex PCR followed. One entry per CDR3 protein results from TCRdb running MiXCR on the multiplex PCR reads. The repertoire includes some 390,000 distinct CDR3 sequences, 15% to 20% of them detected once, and around 1.5% sits in the top ten. This sequence joins TRBV4-3 and TRBJ1-5, with 8 positions matching TRBD1. The sample consisted of peripheral blood. The sequence was collected from a woman between 18 and 29 years old with Graves' ophthalmopathy. The CDR3 loop is CASSQEARGHQPQHF. CDR3 in DNA: TGCGCCAGCAGCCAAGAGGCCAGGGGGCATCAGCCCCAGCATTTT.